This is a list of T cell receptor beta chains from one sample in a study of cytotoxic CD8 clonotypes in ibrutinib-treated CLL. TCRdb's table, derived via immunoSEQ multiplex PCR, lists solely in-frame clones and lacks some. Of about 45,000 clones listed, under 80% were seen once; the top ten hold 20% to 25%. Source: PBMCs, taken after 24 months of ibrutinib treatment. The receptors here all came from a human donor with chronic lymphocytic leukemia. The CDR3 runs from the conserved cysteine through the conserved F or W. A D gene is named only where the DNA matches it firmly. A clone size is listed for some rows: how often the clone was seen (once, few, many), or a class if it is expanded.

J gene,CDR3 length,clone size,D gene,V gene,CDR3 protein,CDR3 DNA
TRBJ1-5,14,-,-,TRBV30,CAWSRRQTNQPQHF,TGTGCCTGGAGTCGGAGACAGACGAATCAGCCCCAGCATTTT
TRBJ2-5,15,-,TRBD1,TRBV18,CASSPELSGGETQYF,TGTGCCAGCTCACCAGAGTTGTCAGGGGGAGAGACCCAGTACTTC
TRBJ2-7,8,-,-,TRBV5-8,CASSFQYF,TGTGCCAGCAGCTTCCAGTACTTC
TRBJ1-1,13,-,TRBD1,TRBV6-1,CASSADRVTEAFF,TGTGCCAGCAGTGCGGACAGGGTCACTGAAGCTTTCTTT
TRBJ2-5,14,once,TRBD2,TRBV5-1,CASSLAGGRETQYF,TGCGCCAGCAGCCTGGCGGGGGGGCGCGAGACCCAGTACTTC
TRBJ2-7,12,-,-,TRBV5-6,CASSLASDEQYF,TGTGCCAGCAGCTTGGCATCGGACGAGCAGTACTTC
TRBJ2-7,12,-,-,TRBV10-2,CASSGPRDEQYF,TGCGCCAGCAGTGGTCCAAGGGACGAGCAGTACTTC
TRBJ2-7,17,once,TRBD2,TRBV23-1,CASSQSWTSGRAYEQYF,TGCGCCAGCAGTCAATCGTGGACTAGCGGGAGGGCTTACGAGCAGTACTTC
TRBJ1-1,16,-,TRBD1,TRBV10-3,CAISPSGGARNTEAFF,TGTGCCATCAGCCCATCAGGGGGCGCGAGGAACACTGAAGCTTTCTTT
TRBJ2-5,16,-,-,TRBV5-1,CASSLGAAMGRETQYF,TGCGCCAGCAGCTTGGGAGCGGCCATGGGGAGGGAGACCCAGTACTTC
TRBJ2-1,13,-,TRBD2,TRBV6-9,CASSLPGGNEQFF,TGTGCCAGCAGTCTCCCGGGAGGGAATGAGCAGTTCTTC
TRBJ1-4,15,-,-,TRBV7-8,CASSLGQAFNEKLFF,TGTGCCAGCAGCTTGGGGCAGGCGTTTAATGAAAAACTGTTTTTT
TRBJ2-3,14,few,TRBD2,TRBV29-1,CSALRLAVTDTQYF,TGCAGCGCCCTTCGACTAGCGGTCACAGATACGCAGTATTTT
TRBJ1-1,15,-,-,TRBV5-4,CASSLDLGLDTEAFF,TGTGCCAGCAGCTTGGACTTGGGGCTTGACACTGAAGCTTTCTTT
TRBJ2-1,11,many,-,TRBV27,CASRFRREQFF,TGTGCCAGCAGGTTTCGCCGTGAGCAGTTCTTC
TRBJ1-1,11,-,-,TRBV28,CASSLRTEAFF,TGTGCCAGCAGCCTCCGCACTGAAGCTTTCTTT
TRBJ1-2,13,-,-,TRBV5-4,CASSKDLSYGYTF,TGTGCCAGCAGCAAGGACTTGAGCTATGGCTACACCTTC
TRBJ2-7,13,-,-,TRBV2,CASSEAYANEQYF,TGTGCCAGCAGTGAAGCCTACGCCAACGAGCAGTACTTC
TRBJ1-5,19,once,TRBD1,TRBV6-4,CASSDLTGTGRISNQPQHF,TGTGCCAGCAGTGACTTAACCGGGACAGGGAGGATTAGCAATCAGCCCCAGCATTTT
TRBJ2-5,16,few,TRBD2,TRBV28,CASSPLGLAGGETQYF,TGTGCCAGCAGTCCCCTGGGACTAGCGGGAGGAGAGACCCAGTACTTC
TRBJ2-7,17,-,-,TRBV19,CASSPGHARGLSYEQYF,TGTGCCAGTAGTCCAGGACACGCCCGGGGACTTTCCTACGAGCAGTACTTC
TRBJ2-2,12,once,-,TRBV4-2,CASSQPWGELFF,TGTGCCAGCAGCCAACCATGGGGGGAGCTGTTTTTT
TRBJ2-2,16,-,-,TRBV5-1,CASSLAGDTYTGELFF,TGCGCCAGCAGTCTAGCCGGGGACACCTACACCGGGGAGCTGTTTTTT
TRBJ1-3,12,few,-,TRBV29-1,CSVEDHGNTIYF,TGCAGCGTTGAAGATCACGGAAACACCATATATTTT
TRBJ1-2,16,-,TRBD1,TRBV5-5,CASSLLRQGGGDGYTF,TGTGCCAGCAGCCTACTCCGACAGGGCGGAGGGGATGGCTACACCTTC
TRBJ2-1,15,-,-,TRBV27,CASSFPAKPYNEQFF,TGTGCCAGCAGTTTCCCCGCTAAGCCTTACAATGAGCAGTTCTTC
TRBJ2-3,17,-,-,TRBV4-2,CASSHSTQTTSTDTQYF,TGTGCCAGCAGCCACTCTACACAAACAACTAGCACAGATACGCAGTATTTT
TRBJ2-7,14,-,-,TRBV5-1,CASRRLSTPSEQYF,TGCGCCAGCAGACGTTTATCGACGCCCTCCGAGCAGTACTTC
TRBJ2-1,15,-,-,TRBV2,CASSGAGATYNEQFF,TGTGCCAGCAGTGGGGCGGGGGCTACCTACAATGAGCAGTTCTTC
TRBJ2-7,15,-,-,TRBV5-1,CASFEVPGNPYEQYF,TGCGCCAGCTTTGAGGTACCAGGGAACCCCTACGAGCAGTACTTC
TRBJ1-1,14,-,-,TRBV21-1,CASSKESRQGLAFF,TGTGCCAGCAGCAAAGAAAGCAGGCAAGGGTTAGCTTTCTTT
TRBJ1-2,13,-,-,TRBV28,CASNAAPFYGYTF,TGTGCCAGCAACGCAGCCCCATTCTATGGCTACACCTTC
TRBJ2-3,16,-,TRBD2,TRBV9,CASSAHGGVHTDTQYF,TGTGCCAGCAGCGCCCACGGGGGGGTTCACACAGATACGCAGTATTTT
TRBJ2-1,17,-,TRBD2,TRBV7-9,CASSLTGLAGPYNEQFF,TGTGCCAGCAGCCTCACAGGACTAGCGGGACCCTACAATGAGCAGTTCTTC
TRBJ2-7,11,-,-,TRBV4-1,CASSQDYEQYF,TGCGCCAGCAGCCAAGACTACGAGCAGTACTTC
TRBJ2-3,15,-,TRBD2,TRBV11-2,CASSTWGGSTDTQYF,TGTGCCAGCAGCACGTGGGGGGGAAGCACAGATACGCAGTATTTT
TRBJ2-1,14,-,TRBD2,TRBV7-7,CASSETTSSNEQFF,TGTGCTAGCAGCGAGACGACTAGCAGCAATGAGCAGTTCTTC
TRBJ1-3,18,few,-,TRBV4-1,CASSQDSAAEHSGNTIYF,TGCGCCAGCAGCCAAGATAGCGCAGCTGAGCACTCTGGAAACACCATATATTTT
TRBJ2-2,16,few,-,TRBV7-2,CASSLVPGFGTGELFF,TGTGCCAGCAGCTTGGTGCCTGGGTTTGGCACCGGGGAGCTGTTTTTT
TRBJ1-2,15,-,-,TRBV7-8,CASSAQGWDNYGYTF,TGTGCCAGCAGCGCACAGGGATGGGATAACTATGGCTACACCTTC
TRBJ1-1,13,-,TRBD1,TRBV27,CASSSQGYTEAFF,TGTGCCAGCAGTTCACAGGGGTACACTGAAGCTTTCTTT
TRBJ2-2,14,few,-,TRBV11-1,CASSIAGEAGELFF,TGTGCCAGCAGCATAGCAGGGGAAGCCGGGGAGCTGTTTTTT
TRBJ2-3,11,few,-,TRBV5-6,CASSNTDTQYF,TGTGCCAGCAGCAACACAGATACGCAGTATTTT